This TCR beta chain was documented in a study of PD-L1 blockade in urothelial cancer. Looking at the study overall: Enrolled patients had been treated previously with 0 to 3 chemotherapy regimens. Timepoints chosen for blood analysis were 3 weeks (second dose) and 6 weeks after treatment start.

Trimming pared 4 bases from V and 0 bases from J, leaving 6 bases between. CDR1 is LGHNA, CDR2 YNFKEQ, per germline. The CDR3 is 13 residues long. Profiled with immunoSEQ multiplex PCR; TCRdb holds only in-frame clones, not every one. The table lists more than 60,000 clones, 88% of them singletons. The time point was: peripheral blood 6 weeks after treatment start. The diagnosis in patients was locally advanced or metastatic urothelial carcinoma. Patients yielded 1 to 8 samples each, pretreatment and on-treatment. The receptor's source is a man in his 60s with urothelial cancer. The sequencing here drew on PBMCs, taken around atezolizumab (anti-PD-L1) treatment. The V call is TRBV4-2, the J call TRBJ1-1; D is undetermined. The CDR3 spells CASSLRVNTEAFF. Written as DNA, the CDR3 is TGTGCCAGCAGCCTTCGTGTGAACACTGAAGCTTTCTTT.